What follows are 10 T cell receptor beta chains derived from one specimen sequenced in a study of T cell repertoires in breast cancer. Primers covering all TCR V genes were used in emulsion RT-PCR on CD8+ T cells. A second nested PCR with blocking oligonucleotides suppressed unpaired genes. MiXCR was run by TCRdb on the emulsion pairing reads, yielding one entry per CDR3 protein. This sample has some 4,600 distinct CDR3 sequences, with approximately 40% found just once. The sequenced material came from CD8+ T cells. These receptors were taken from a pool of human donors with breast cancer or a healthy control (not recorded which).

This clonotype was picked up many times. The CDR3 sequence: CSASTGRLRDTQYF. CDR3 in DNA: TGCAGTGCTTCTACAGGGCGATTAAGGGATACGCAGTATTTT. The chain uses TRBV20-1 and TRBJ2-3, with D perhaps TRBD1 (6 bases). The V gene's germline CDR1 is DFQATT and CDR2 SNEGSKA (reference sequence). Trimming stripped 5 bases from V and 6 bases from J, with 18 bases between. This CDR3 has 14 residues.

The J gene is TRBJ2-7, the V gene TRBV14; 7 bases fit TRBD2. The CDR3 extends over 16 amino acids. The germline V gene encodes CDR1 SGHDN and CDR2 FVKESK. V gave up 0 bases and J gave up 4 bases; unmatched junction bases: 9. CDR3 in DNA: TGTGCCAGCAGCCAAGATTCATCTAGCGGAACGTACGAGCAGTACTTC. It specifies CASSQDSSSGTYEQYF.

This clonotype was picked up many times. The chain links TRBV20-1 to TRBJ2-5; a possible D gene is TRBD1 (5 bases). From germline, CDR1 is DFQATT and CDR2 SNEGSKA (reference sequence). The CDR3 extends over 15 amino acids. V lost 3 bases and J 2 bases, leaving 16 bases between the germline ends. CDR3 region: CSASKKPGQQETQYF. The CDR3 nucleotides are TGCAGTGCTAGTAAGAAGCCAGGGCAGCAAGAGACCCAGTACTTC.

This clonotype is medium-sized. The genes are TRBV7-3 and TRBJ1-2; tentatively, D is TRBD1 (5 bases). The germline V gene has CDR1 SGHTA and CDR2 FQGTGA. The CDR3 totals 13 residues. V was pared by 5 bases and J by 5 bases, with 12 bases between. The CDR3 loop reads CASSPGPQYGYTF. In DNA, the CDR3 is TGTGCCAGCAGCCCGGGACCGCAGTATGGCTACACCTTC.

V gene TRBV28 combines with J gene TRBJ2-2; no clear D gene. Trimming removed 3 bases at V and 6 bases at J, with 8 bases between. From germline, CDR1 is MDHEN and CDR2 SYDVKM. The CDR3 sequence is 13 residues long. In DNA, the CDR3 is TGTGCCAGCAGTTTTACAGAGTCCGGGGAGCTGTTTTTT. Amino acid sequence: CASSFTESGELFF.

To note about this clonotype: The junction differs from germline at one of its ends, possibly a read error. The genes are TRBV30 and TRBJ1-1; perhaps TRBD1 as D (5 bases). CDR3 size: 14 residues. The germline CDR1 and CDR2 sequences are GTSNPN and SVGIG (reference sequence). CDR3 amino acids: CAWRRDAGNTEAFF. CDR3 sequence (DNA): TGTGCCTGGAGAAGGGACGCGGGGAACACTGAAGCCTTCTTT.

This chain connects TRBV4-1 to TRBJ1-2; D might be TRBD1 (5 bases). The CDR3 is 17 amino acids. The V gene's germline CDR1 is MGHRA and CDR2 YSYEKL. Trimming stripped 2 bases from V and 5 bases from J, with 21 bases between. The CDR3 DNA is TGCGCCAGCAGCCAACCCAGGAGGGGACGAACCGGTTATGGCTACACCTTC. It codes for CASSQPRRGRTGYGYTF.

The sample holds many counts of this clonotype. The V gene is TRBV20-1, the J gene TRBJ1-1; TRBD1 agrees at 8 bases. Germline assignment: CDR1 DFQATT and CDR2 SNEGSKA (reference sequence). J lost 1 base, V lost 3 bases, and 4 bases had no gene match. The CDR3 contains 14 residues. In DNA, the CDR3 is TGCAGTGCTAGGGCCGGGACAGGGAACACTGAAGCTTTCTTT. This codes for CSARAGTGNTEAFF.

This clonotype is deemed large (0.1 to 1%). The chain employs TRBV6-2 or TRBV6-3 and TRBJ1-1; D is uncertain. CDR1 and CDR2 (germline): MNHEY, SVGEGT. CDR3 length equals 15 residues. Trimming shortened V by 5 bases and J by 1 base, and 14 bases separated the two germline ends. DNA of the CDR3: TGTGCCAGCAGTCCCTTCATCCGAACGAACACTGAAGCTTTCTTT. Its translation is CASSPFIRTNTEAFF.

V gene TRBV11-2 combines with J gene TRBJ2-5; D is uncertain. Germline loops: CDR1 SGHAT, CDR2 FQNNGV. This CDR3 is built from 13 residues. V lost 5 bases and J lost 5, with 12 bases in between. CDR3 amino acids: CASSLEAPETQYF. The CDR3 bases are TGTGCCAGCAGCCTCGAAGCCCCGGAGACCCAGTACTTC.